This T cell receptor beta chain emerged from a study of CD8 T cells in ankylosing spondylitis. It was by quantitative 5'-RACE with molecular barcodes that TCR beta libraries were made. TCRdb passed the 5' RACE reads through MiXCR, listing each CDR3 protein once. The data show under 200,000 distinct CDR3 sequences, approximately 12% seen once. Between the trimmed V and J ends, which lost 1 base and 11 bases, there was a span of 9 bases. This CDR3 has 11 residues. Per germline, CDR1 SGHNT and CDR2 YYREEE (reference sequence). The V and J genes are TRBV5-4 and TRBJ1-1; a weak D match, TRBD1 (6 bases). Sequenced input: blood, either unsorted or a sorted T cell fraction (not recorded which). The receptor comes from a female donor with ankylosing spondylitis or in good health (not recorded which). The DNA of the CDR3 is TGTGCCAGCAGCTTGAACAGGGATGCTTTCTTT. As protein: CASSLNRDAFF.